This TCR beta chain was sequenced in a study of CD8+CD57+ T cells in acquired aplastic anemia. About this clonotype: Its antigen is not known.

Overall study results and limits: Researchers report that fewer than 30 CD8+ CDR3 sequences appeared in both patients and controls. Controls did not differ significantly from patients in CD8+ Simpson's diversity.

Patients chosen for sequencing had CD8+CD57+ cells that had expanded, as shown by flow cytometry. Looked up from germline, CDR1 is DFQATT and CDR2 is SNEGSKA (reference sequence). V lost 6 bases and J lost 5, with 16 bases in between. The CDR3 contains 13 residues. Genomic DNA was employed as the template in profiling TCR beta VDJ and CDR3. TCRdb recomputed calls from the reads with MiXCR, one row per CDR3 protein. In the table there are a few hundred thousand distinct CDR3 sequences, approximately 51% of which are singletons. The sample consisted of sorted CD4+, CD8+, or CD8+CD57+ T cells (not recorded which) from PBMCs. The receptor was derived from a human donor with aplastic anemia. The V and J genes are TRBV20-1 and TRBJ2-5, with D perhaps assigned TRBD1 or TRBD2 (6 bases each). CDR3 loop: CSAQTGRGETQYF. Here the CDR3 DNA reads TGCAGTGCCCAAACAGGGCGGGGCGAGACCCAGTACTTC.